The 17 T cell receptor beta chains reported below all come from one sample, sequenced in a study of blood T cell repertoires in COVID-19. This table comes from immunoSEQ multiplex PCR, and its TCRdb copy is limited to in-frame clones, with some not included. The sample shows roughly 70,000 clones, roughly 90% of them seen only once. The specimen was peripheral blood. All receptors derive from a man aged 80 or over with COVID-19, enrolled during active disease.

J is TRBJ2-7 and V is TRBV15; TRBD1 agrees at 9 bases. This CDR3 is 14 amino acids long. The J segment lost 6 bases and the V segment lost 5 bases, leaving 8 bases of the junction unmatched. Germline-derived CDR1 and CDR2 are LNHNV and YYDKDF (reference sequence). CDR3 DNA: TGTGCCACCAGCTCCGGGACAGGGACCGCCGAGCAGTACTTC. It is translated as CATSSGTGTAEQYF.

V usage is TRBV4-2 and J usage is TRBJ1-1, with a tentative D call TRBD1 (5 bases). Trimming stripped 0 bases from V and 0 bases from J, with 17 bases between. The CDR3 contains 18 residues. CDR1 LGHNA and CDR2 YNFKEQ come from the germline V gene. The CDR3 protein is CASSQDYRQPRLNTEAFF. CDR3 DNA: TGTGCCAGCAGCCAAGATTACAGGCAGCCTAGATTGAACACTGAAGCTTTCTTT.

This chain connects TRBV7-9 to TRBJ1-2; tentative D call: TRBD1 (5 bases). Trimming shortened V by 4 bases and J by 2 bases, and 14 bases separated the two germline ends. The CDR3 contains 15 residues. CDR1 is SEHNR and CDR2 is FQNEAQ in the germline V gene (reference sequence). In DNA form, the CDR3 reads TGTGCCAGCAGCTCCCCGGCAGGGCGAAACTATGGCTACACCTTC. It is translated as CASSSPAGRNYGYTF.

CDR3 region: CASSVSDQGSFGNTIYF. CDR3 bases: TGTGCCAGCAGCGTCTCCGATCAGGGGAGTTTTGGAAACACCATATATTTT. The rearrangement joins TRBV9 to TRBJ1-3; tentative D call: TRBD1 (6 bases). Germline V gene data show CDR1 as SGDLS and CDR2 as YYNGEE. CDR3 size: 17 residues. The V end was cut by 2 bases, the J end by 3 bases, with 18 bases between. The full variable domain, with the rest looked up from reference TRBV9 and TRBJ1-3, is DSGVTQTPKHLITATGQRVTLRCSPRSGDLSVYWYQQSLDQGLQFLIQYYNGEERAKGNILERFSAQQFPDLHSELNLSSLELGDSALYFCASSVSDQGSFGNTIYFGEGSWLTVV.

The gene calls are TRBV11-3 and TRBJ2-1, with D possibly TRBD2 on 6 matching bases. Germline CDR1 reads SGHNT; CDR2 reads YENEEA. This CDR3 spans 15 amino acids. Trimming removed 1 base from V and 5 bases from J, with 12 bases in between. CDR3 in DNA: TGTGCCAGCAGCTTAGGGACGGGGGTGGACAATGAGCAGTTCTTC. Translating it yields CASSLGTGVDNEQFF.

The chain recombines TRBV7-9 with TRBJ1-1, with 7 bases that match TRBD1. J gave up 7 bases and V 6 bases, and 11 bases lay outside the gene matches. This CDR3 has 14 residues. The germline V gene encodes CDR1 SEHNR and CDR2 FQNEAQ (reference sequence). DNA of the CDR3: TGTGCCAGCAGTCCCTCCAGGGGGGTTCTTGAAGCTTTCTTT. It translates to CASSPSRGVLEAFF.

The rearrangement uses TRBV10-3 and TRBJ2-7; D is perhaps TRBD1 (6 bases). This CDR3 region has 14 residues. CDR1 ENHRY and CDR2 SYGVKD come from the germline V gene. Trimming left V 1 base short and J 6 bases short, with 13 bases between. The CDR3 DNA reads TGTGCCATCAGTGAGTTTGGCAGGGGAAGCGAGCAGTACTTC. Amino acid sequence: CAISEFGRGSEQYF.

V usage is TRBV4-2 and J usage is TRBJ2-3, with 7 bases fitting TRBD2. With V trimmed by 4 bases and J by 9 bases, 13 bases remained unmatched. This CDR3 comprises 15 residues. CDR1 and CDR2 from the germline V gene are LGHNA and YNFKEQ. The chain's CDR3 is CASSLPGPRGGTQYF. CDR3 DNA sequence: TGTGCCAGCAGCCTTCCTGGCCCGAGGGGAGGGACGCAGTATTTT.

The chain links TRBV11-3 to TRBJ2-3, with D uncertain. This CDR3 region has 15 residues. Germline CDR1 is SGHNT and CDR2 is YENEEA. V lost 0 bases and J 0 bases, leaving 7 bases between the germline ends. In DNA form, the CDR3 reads TGTGCCAGCAGCTTAGATACAGCTAGCACAGATACGCAGTATTTT. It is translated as CASSLDTASTDTQYF.

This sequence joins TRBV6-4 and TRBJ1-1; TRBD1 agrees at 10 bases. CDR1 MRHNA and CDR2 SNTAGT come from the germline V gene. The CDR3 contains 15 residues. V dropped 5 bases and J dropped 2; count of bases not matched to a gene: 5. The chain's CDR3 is CASSFGTGDNTEAFF. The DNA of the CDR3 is TGTGCCAGCAGTTTCGGGACAGGGGATAACACTGAAGCTTTCTTT.

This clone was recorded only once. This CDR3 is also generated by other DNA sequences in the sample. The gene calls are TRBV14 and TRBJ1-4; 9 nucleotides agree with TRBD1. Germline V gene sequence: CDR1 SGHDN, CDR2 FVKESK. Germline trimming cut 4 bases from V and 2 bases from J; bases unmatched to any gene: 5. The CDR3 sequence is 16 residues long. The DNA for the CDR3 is TGTGCCAGCAGCCGGAGACAGGGGGGGACTAATGAAAAACTGTTTTTT. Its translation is CASSRRQGGTNEKLFF.

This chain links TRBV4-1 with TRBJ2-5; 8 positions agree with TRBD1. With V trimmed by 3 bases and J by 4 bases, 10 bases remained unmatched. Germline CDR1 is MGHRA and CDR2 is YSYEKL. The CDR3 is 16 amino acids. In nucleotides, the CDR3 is TGCGCCAGCAGCCATTCCCAGACAGGGGATGTAGAGACCCAGTACTTC. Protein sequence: CASSHSQTGDVETQYF.

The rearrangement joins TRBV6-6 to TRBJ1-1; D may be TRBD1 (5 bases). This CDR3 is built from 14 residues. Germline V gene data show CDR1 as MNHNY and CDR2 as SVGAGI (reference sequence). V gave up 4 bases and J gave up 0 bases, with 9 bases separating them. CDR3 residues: CASSSPGMNTEAFF. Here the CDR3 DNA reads TGTGCCAGCAGTTCCCCAGGGATGAACACTGAAGCTTTCTTT.

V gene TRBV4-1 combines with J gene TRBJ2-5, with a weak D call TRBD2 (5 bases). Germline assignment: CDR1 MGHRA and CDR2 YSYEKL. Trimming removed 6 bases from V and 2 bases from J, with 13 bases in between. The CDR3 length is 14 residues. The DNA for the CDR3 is TGCGCCAGCAGTTTAGAGGGAAGACAAGAGACCCAGTACTTC. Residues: CASSLEGRQETQYF.

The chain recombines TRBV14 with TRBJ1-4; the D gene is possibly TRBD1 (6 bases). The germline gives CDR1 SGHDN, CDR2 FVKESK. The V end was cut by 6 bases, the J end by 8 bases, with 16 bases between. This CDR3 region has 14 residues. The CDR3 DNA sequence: TGTGCCAGCAGTTACGACAGGATCTCCGAAAAACTGTTTTTT. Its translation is CASSYDRISEKLFF.

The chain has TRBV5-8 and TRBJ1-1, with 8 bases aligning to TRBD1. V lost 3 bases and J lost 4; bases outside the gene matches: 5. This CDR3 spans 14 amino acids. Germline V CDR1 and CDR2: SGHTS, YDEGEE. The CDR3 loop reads CASSSGQVLTEAFF. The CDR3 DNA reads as TGTGCCAGCAGCTCGGGACAGGTTCTCACTGAAGCTTTCTTT.

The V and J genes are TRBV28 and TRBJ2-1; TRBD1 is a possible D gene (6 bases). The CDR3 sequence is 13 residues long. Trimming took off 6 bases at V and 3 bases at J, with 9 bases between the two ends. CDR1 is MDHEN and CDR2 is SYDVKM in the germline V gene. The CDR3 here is CASRRTVYNEQFF. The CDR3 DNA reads TGTGCCAGCAGGCGGACAGTCTACAATGAGCAGTTCTTC.